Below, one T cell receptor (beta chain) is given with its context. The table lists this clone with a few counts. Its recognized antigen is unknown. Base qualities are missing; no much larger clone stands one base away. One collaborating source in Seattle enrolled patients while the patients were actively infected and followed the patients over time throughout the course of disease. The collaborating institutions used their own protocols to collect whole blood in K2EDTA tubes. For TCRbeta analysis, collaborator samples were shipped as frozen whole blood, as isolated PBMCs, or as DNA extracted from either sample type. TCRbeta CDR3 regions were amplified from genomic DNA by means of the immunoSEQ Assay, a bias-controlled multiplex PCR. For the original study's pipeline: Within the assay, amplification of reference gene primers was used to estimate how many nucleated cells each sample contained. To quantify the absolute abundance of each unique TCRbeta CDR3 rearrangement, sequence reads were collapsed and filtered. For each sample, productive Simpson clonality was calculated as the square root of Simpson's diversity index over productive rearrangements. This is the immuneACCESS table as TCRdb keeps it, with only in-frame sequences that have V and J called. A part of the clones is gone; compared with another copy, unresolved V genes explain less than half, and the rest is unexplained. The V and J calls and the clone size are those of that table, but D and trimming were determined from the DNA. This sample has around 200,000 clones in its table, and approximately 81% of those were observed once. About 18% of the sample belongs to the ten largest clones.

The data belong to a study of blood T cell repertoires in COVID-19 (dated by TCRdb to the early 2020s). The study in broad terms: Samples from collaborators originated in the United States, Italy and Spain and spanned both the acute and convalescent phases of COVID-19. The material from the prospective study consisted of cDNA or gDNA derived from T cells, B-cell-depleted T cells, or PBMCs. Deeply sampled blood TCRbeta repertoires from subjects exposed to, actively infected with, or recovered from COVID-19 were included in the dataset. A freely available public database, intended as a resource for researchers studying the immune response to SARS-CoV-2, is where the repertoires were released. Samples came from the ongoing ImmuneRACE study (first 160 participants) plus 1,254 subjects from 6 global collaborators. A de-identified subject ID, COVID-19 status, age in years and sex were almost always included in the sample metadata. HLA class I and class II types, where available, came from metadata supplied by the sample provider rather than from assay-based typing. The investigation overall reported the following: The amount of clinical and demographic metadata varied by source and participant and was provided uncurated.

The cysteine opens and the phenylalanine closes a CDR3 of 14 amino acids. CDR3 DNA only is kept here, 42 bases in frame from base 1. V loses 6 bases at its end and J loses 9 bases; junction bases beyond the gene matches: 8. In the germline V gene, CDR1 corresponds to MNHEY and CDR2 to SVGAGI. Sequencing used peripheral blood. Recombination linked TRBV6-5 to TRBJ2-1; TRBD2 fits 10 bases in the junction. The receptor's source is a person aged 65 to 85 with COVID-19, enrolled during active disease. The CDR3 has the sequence CASRHSGGYGEQFF. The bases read TGTGCCAGCAGACATAGCGGGGGGTATGGTGAGCAGTTCTTC.